The rows below give T cell receptor beta chains drawn from one sample of a study of control samples from healthy donors and cancer patients. TCRdb's copy holds only in-frame clones and misses some; the assay was immunoSEQ multiplex PCR. Among roughly 45,000 clones listed, 80% to 90% were seen once. Sequencing was carried out using PBMCs. These receptors came from a woman in her 50s with lung cancer. Each CDR3 is given without its conserved first and last residue. The D gene is left open where the match is weak.

>TRBJ2-5|TRBV5-1|NA
ASSLGMGVETQY
>TRBJ1-1|TRBV15|NA
ATSRVGVGTEAF
>TRBJ2-1|TRBV9|NA
ASSVGRDNEQF
>TRBJ1-5|TRBV28|NA
ASSLGWQPQH
>TRBJ1-2|TRBV9|NA
ASSVAVWGGGYT
>TRBJ2-3|TRBV5-5|NA
ASSLVNMGFTDTQY
>TRBJ1-5|TRBV7-5|NA
ARSSQDRDLNSNQPQH
>TRBJ2-7|TRBV5-1|NA
ASSVKGGREQY
>TRBJ2-5|TRBV10-3|NA
AISELPPPQETQY
>TRBJ2-1|TRBV7-2|NA
ASSSFPRGAYNEQF
>TRBJ1-2|TRBV10-3|NA
AISASTNGYT
>TRBJ2-5|TRBV2|NA
ASSEQGYQETQY
>TRBJ1-5|TRBV12-3/TRBV12-4|NA
ASTTSGEQPQH
>TRBJ2-2|TRBV4-3|NA
ASSQDSVTGELF
>TRBJ1-2|TRBV29-1|TRBD1
SASIPGQGLNYGYT
>TRBJ2-7|TRBV20-1|NA
SASNQGKGQY
>TRBJ2-4|TRBV7-8|TRBD1
ASSFGDRENIQY
>TRBJ2-2|TRBV24-1|NA
ATSVDYTGELF
>TRBJ1-2|TRBV3-1/TRBV3-2|NA
ASSRRFEDKGNYGYT
>TRBJ1-2|TRBV7-9|NA
ASSLGRDYGYT
>TRBJ1-4|TRBV12-3/TRBV12-4|NA
ASSFDRYEKLF
>TRBJ1-2|TRBV28|NA
ASREARAAPFYGYT
>TRBJ1-5|TRBV7-2|NA
ASSLAGYSNQPQH
>TRBJ2-2|TRBV3-1/TRBV3-2|NA
ASSPAQRGELF
>TRBJ1-6|TRBV2|NA
ASSSATDNSPLH
>TRBJ1-1|TRBV5-5|NA
ASSLIATEAF
>TRBJ1-6|TRBV4-3|NA
ASSQDKGTNSPLH
>TRBJ1-2|TRBV4-3|TRBD1
ASSQDSTGGPYGYT
>TRBJ1-2|TRBV28|TRBD1
ASSPHYSWDRRNYGYT
>TRBJ1-6|TRBV29-1|TRBD1
SVGTGFNNSPLH
>TRBJ1-5|TRBV6-2/TRBV6-3|TRBD1
ASSQRGQMSNQPQH
>TRBJ1-1|TRBV12-5|NA
ASGRQGGTEAF
>TRBJ2-7|TRBV27|TRBD1
ASSLNRGSNEQY
>TRBJ1-1|TRBV7-2|NA
ASEGVNTEAF
>TRBJ2-2|TRBV6-2/TRBV6-3|NA
ASSPRGRANTGELF
>TRBJ1-1|TRBV6-5|TRBD1
ATTSGGYTEAF
>TRBJ1-1|TRBV9|NA
ASSSRMGGTEAF
>TRBJ2-4|TRBV29-1|NA
SVGVGREISKNIQY
>TRBJ1-4|TRBV9|TRBD1
ASGPPTGGSEKLF
>TRBJ2-5|TRBV9|NA
ASSVGGLPRGETQY
>TRBJ2-5|TRBV4-2|NA
ASSQHKGPVGPGETQY
>TRBJ1-2|TRBV6-5|TRBD1
ASSSGGEKSYT
>TRBJ1-2|TRBV27|NA
ASSRTRVAYGYT
>TRBJ1-2|TRBV7-3|TRBD1
ASSPRDSPIEDGYT
>TRBJ1-1|TRBV5-1|TRBD1
ASSLDGTGGLEAF
>TRBJ1-1|TRBV2|NA
ASTRGEDTEAF
>TRBJ2-2|TRBV11-2|NA
ASSLGRGTGELF
>TRBJ2-3|TRBV24-1|TRBD1
ATSDLEAGQGIPDTQY
>TRBJ1-6|TRBV18|NA
ASSPQGENSPLH
>TRBJ1-1|TRBV12-3/TRBV12-4|NA
ASSLYRGTEAF
>TRBJ1-3|TRBV11-3|TRBD1
ASSLAGGADTIY
>TRBJ1-1|TRBV30|NA
ASSGGRGMNTEAF
>TRBJ1-2|TRBV6-2/TRBV6-3|NA
ASSYPQNYGYT